This entry concerns a single T cell receptor beta chain. This CDR3 has 13 amino acids. CDR1 MNHEY and CDR2 SVGAGI come from the germline V gene. The ends lost 8 bases at V and 4 bases at J; junction bases unmatched: 7. This sample was taken from a study of blood T cell repertoires in COVID-19. Study background: Samples of COVID-19 (acute and convalescent) were obtained from the United States, Italy and Spain. From T cells, B-cell-depleted T cells, or PBMCs came the material, which was cDNA or gDNA.

Original processing notes: From reference gene primer amplification, estimates of nucleated cell counts were derived. TCRdb's copy holds only in-frame clones and misses some; the assay was immunoSEQ multiplex PCR. Clone size and V and J calls were adopted from that table, with D and trimming inferred from the DNA. Among about 250,000 clones listed, about 85% were seen once. This clonotype was sampled from a man aged 18 to 30 with active or convalescent COVID-19. Input material: peripheral blood. This rearrangement joins TRBV6-5 to TRBJ1-1; 7 nucleotides line up with TRBD1. The CDR3 loop reads CASYRQGPTEAFF. For the CDR3, the DNA is TGTGCCAGCTACCGACAGGGCCCCACTGAAGCTTTCTTT.